The sequence of this TCR beta chain was determined in a study of blood T cell repertoires in COVID-19. Per the study methods: Amplification of reference gene primers was used by the study to estimate nucleated cell counts. The assay was immunoSEQ multiplex PCR, and TCRdb's table has in-frame clones only and misses some. V and J calls and clone size are as listed in that table; D and trimming were resolved from the DNA. The sample consists of under 250,000 clones, 85% to 95% of them appearing once. The ends lost 6 bases at V and 0 bases at J; junction bases unmatched: 3. Germline V gene data show CDR1 as LNHDA and CDR2 as SQIVND (reference sequence). The CDR3 totals 14 residues.

This chain connects TRBV19 to TRBJ1-1; 8 positions match TRBD1. The sample consisted of peripheral blood. The source of this sequence is a man aged 25 to 40 with COVID-19, enrolled during active disease. CDR3 sequence: CASRAGQVNTEAFF. The CDR3 bases are TGTGCCAGTAGGGCGGGACAGGTGAACACTGAAGCTTTCTTT.